The clone carrying this T cell receptor (beta chain) was seen a few times. Measured with immunoSEQ multiplex PCR; TCRdb has only the in-frame clones, and not every one. The sample lists about 110,000 clones; roughly 82% were seen once. This CDR3 contains 20 residues. The germline V and J ends were trimmed by 0 bases and 0 bases, with 21 bases remaining between them. Per the germline V gene, CDR1 is GTSNPN and CDR2 is SVGIG (reference sequence). This entry is derived from a study of T cell responses to AZD1222 COVID-19 vaccine. The rearrangement joins TRBV30 to TRBJ1-6; unclear D gene. The sequence was collected from an adult in good health. Specimen: peripheral blood, collected on day 0 of AZD1222 vaccination. CDR3 loop: CAWSVLSPRRQSSYNSPLHF. CDR3 DNA sequence: TGTGCCTGGAGTGTACTTTCCCCCAGGCGGCAGTCCTCCTATAATTCACCCCTCCACTTT. The full variable domain, completed using reference TRBV30 and TRBJ1-6, is SQTIHQWPATLVQPVGSPLSLECTVEGTSNPNLYWYRQAAGRGLQLLFYSVGIGQISSEVPQNLSASRPQDRQFILSSKKLLLSDSGFYLCAWSVLSPRRQSSYNSPLHFGNGTRLTVT.